The clone carrying this T cell receptor (beta chain) has at least ten counts. Its antigen is currently unknown. One entry per CDR3 protein results from TCRdb running MiXCR on the reads. The sample contains around 900,000 distinct CDR3 sequences, 31% of which appear only once. These data are taken from a study of T cell repertoires in cytomegalovirus infection. Study-level background: A matching HLA type, together with CMV infection, was signaled by public TCR beta signatures. Notes on the study in general: HLA-C-restricted CMV-specific TCR beta clonotypes were dominant in the ex vivo response.

Germline V CDR1 and CDR2: SEHNR, FQNEAQ (reference sequence). The trim removed 5 bases at V and 4 bases at J, leaving 6 bases unmatched. This CDR3 region has 14 residues. J is TRBJ1-2 and V is TRBV7-9; 8 positions match TRBD1. This receptor was obtained from a human donor in good health (CMV status not recorded). Some clones in this sample may be carry-over from other donors' samples. This sample comprised cultured CD8+ T cells from PBMCs, obtained from culture after CMV antigen stimulation. The CDR3 loop reads CASSPQGAVYGYTF. The DNA for the CDR3 is TGTGCCAGCAGCCCCCAGGGGGCCGTCTATGGCTACACCTTC.